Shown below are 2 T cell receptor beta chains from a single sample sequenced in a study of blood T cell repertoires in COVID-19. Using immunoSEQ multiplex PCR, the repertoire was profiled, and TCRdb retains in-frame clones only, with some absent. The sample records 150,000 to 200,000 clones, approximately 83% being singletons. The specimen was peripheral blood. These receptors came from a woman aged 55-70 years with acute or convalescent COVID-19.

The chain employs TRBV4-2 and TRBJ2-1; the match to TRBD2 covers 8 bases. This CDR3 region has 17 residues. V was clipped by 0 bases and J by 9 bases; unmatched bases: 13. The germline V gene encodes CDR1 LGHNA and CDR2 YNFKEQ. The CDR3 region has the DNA TGTGCCAGCAGCCAAGATCCCGGGTTAGCGGGGTCCCTTGAGCAGTTCTTC. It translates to CASSQDPGLAGSLEQFF.

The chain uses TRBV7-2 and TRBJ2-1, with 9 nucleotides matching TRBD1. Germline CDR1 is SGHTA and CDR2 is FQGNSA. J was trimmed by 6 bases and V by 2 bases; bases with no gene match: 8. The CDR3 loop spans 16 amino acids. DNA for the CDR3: TGTGCCAGCAGCTTAAGAACCGGGACAGGGCGCAATGAGCAGTTCTTC. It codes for CASSLRTGTGRNEQFF.